A single sample gave rise to the 32 T cell receptor beta chains below, sequenced in a study of shared clonotypes between healthy human individuals. Terminally differentiated effector memory CD45RA+ cells were left out of the naive CD8 fraction, which was CD45RO-negative and positively selected for CCR7. Produced via immunoSEQ multiplex PCR; TCRdb's table is partial and in-frame only. Among about 2 million clones, roughly 95% were seen once, and the ten largest hold more than 0.95%. Sequenced input: naive CD8+ T cells sorted from blood. All receptors come from a man between 18 and 35 years old in good health.

The gene calls are TRBV9 and TRBJ2-7; 12 positions agree with TRBD1. Germline lookup yields CDR1 SGDLS and CDR2 YYNGEE. V was pared by 2 bases and J by 6 bases, with 3 bases of the junction left unmatched. The CDR3 spans 14 residues. The CDR3 region has the DNA TGTGCCAGCAGCGTGGGGACAGGGGGCTTCGAGCAGTACTTC. This gives the protein CASSVGTGGFEQYF.

The chain recombines TRBV2 with TRBJ1-2, with no clear D. Trimming stripped 5 bases from V and 2 bases from J, with 12 bases between. The CDR3 loop spans 14 amino acids. The germline V gene encodes CDR1 SNHLY and CDR2 FYNNEI. The CDR3 loop is CASSFTEGNYGYTF. CDR3 nucleotides: TGTGCCAGCAGTTTTACAGAAGGCAACTATGGCTACACCTTC.

The chain joins TRBV19 to TRBJ1-6; 9 nucleotides line up with TRBD1. V shed 6 bases and J 4 bases; nucleotides not matched to a gene: 4. This CDR3 spans 15 amino acids. From germline, CDR1 is LNHDA and CDR2 SQIVND (reference sequence). CDR3 in DNA: TGTGCCAGTAGCCGAGGACAGGGGTATAATTCACCCCTCCACTTT. Amino acids: CASSRGQGYNSPLHF.

This clone was detected only once. The chain combines TRBV27 with TRBJ1-5, with D perhaps TRBD1 (6 bases). The CDR3 totals 15 residues. Trimming took 7 bases from V and 4 from J, leaving 17 bases between them. The germline CDR1 and CDR2 sequences are MNHEY and SMNVEV (reference sequence). The CDR3 sequence is CASNRRGGTNQPQHF. CDR3 sequence (DNA): TGTGCCAGCAACAGAAGGGGGGGTACGAATCAGCCCCAGCATTTT.

With respect to this clone: A read error may produce the germline difference seen at one junction end. Other DNA sequences from this sample encode an identical CDR3 as well. The rearrangement joins TRBV7-9 to TRBJ2-7; D gene ambiguous. CDR1 and CDR2 from the germline V gene are SEHNR and FQNEAQ (reference sequence). There are 13 residues in the CDR3. The DNA of the CDR3 is TGTGCTAGCAGGACCTTAGACTCCTACGAGCAGTACTTC. As protein: CASRTLDSYEQYF.

As regards this clone: The identical CDR3 is also encoded by other nucleotide sequences in the sample. This sequence joins TRBV9 and TRBJ2-5, with TRBD2 identical over 7 bases. The germline V gene encodes CDR1 SGDLS and CDR2 YYNGEE. This CDR3 contains 15 residues. With 2 bases clipped from V and 2 bases from J, the junction kept 6 bases outside the gene matches. CDR3 sequence (DNA): TGTGCCAGCAGCGTTCTTGGGGGGGGTCAAGAGACCCAGTACTTC. It codes for CASSVLGGGQETQYF.

On this clone itself: Just one base apart from a much larger clone, this may be a read error. The same CDR3 can be traced to other DNA sequences in this sample. The rearrangement joins TRBV6-6 to TRBJ2-2; possibly TRBD1 for D (6 bases). The CDR3 spans 14 residues. From germline, CDR1 is MNHNY and CDR2 SVGAGI (reference sequence). V lost 2 bases and J 4 bases, leaving 8 bases between the germline ends. CDR3 protein: CASSYGQSTGELFF. CDR3 nucleotides: TGTGCCAGCAGTTACGGACAGAGCACCGGGGAGCTGTTTTTT.

The CDR3, as DNA: TGTGCCAGCAGCTTAGGCCAGGAGGGTCACACAGATACGCAGTATTTT. This sequence encodes CASSLGQEGHTDTQYF. The chain combines TRBV13 with TRBJ2-3; a possible D gene is TRBD2 (6 bases). Trimming cost V 0 bases and J 2 bases, with 12 bases left between them. The length of the CDR3 is 16 residues. Germline V lookup: CDR1 PRHDT, CDR2 FYEKMQ (reference sequence).

The V call is TRBV27, the J call TRBJ1-2; 9 bases line up with TRBD1. The length of the CDR3 is 15 residues. The V segment lost 5 bases and the J segment 8 bases; nucleotides outside the gene matches: 12. Germline assignment: CDR1 MNHEY and CDR2 SMNVEV (reference sequence). The CDR3 loop reads CASSAGQGPIRGYTF. The CDR3 nucleotides are TGTGCCAGCAGTGCCGGACAGGGGCCTATCCGGGGCTACACCTTC.

This clone has just a few counts. The same CDR3 arises from other DNA sequences in this sample as well. The rearrangement uses TRBV27 and TRBJ2-2; possible D gene TRBD1, 5 bases. The CDR3 length is 13 residues. Germline V gene sequence: CDR1 MNHEY, CDR2 SMNVEV (reference sequence). The V end lost 2 bases, the J end lost 5 bases, and 6 bases lay between the germline ends. The CDR3 coding sequence is TGTGCCAGCAGTTTACAGGGTACCGGGGAGCTGTTTTTT. Amino acid sequence: CASSLQGTGELFF.

The chain employs TRBV9 and TRBJ2-7; 8 bases agree with TRBD2. V dropped 4 bases and J dropped 7; count of bases not matched to a gene: 13. This CDR3 comprises 15 residues. Germline assignment: CDR1 SGDLS and CDR2 YYNGEE. The CDR3 DNA reads TGTGCCAGCAGCCTTCAGGCGGGAGGAGTAGGGGAGCAGTACTTC. As protein: CASSLQAGGVGEQYF. The full variable domain, rest sourced from reference TRBV9 and TRBJ2-7, is DSGVTQTPKHLITATGQRVTLRCSPRSGDLSVYWYQQSLDQGLQFLIQYYNGEERAKGNILERFSAQQFPDLHSELNLSSLELGDSALYFCASSLQAGGVGEQYFGPGTRLTVT.

This clone was detected only a few times. This chain uses TRBV11-2 with TRBJ1-2, with D possibly TRBD1 on 6 matching bases. Germline CDR1 reads SGHAT; CDR2 reads FQNNGV. This CDR3 is built from 15 residues. Trimming took 1 base from V and 4 from J, leaving 13 bases between them. For the CDR3, the DNA is TGTGCCAGCAGCTTAGGGCCACAGGGAGCCTATGGCTACACCTTC. This translates into CASSLGPQGAYGYTF.

This CDR3 reads CASSPGTGQNIQYF. The CDR3 DNA reads TGTGCCAGCAGCCCCGGGACAGGGCAAAACATTCAGTACTTC. The chain couples TRBV7-9 to TRBJ2-4; TRBD1 aligns across 9 bases. This CDR3 region has 14 residues. CDR1 and CDR2 (germline): SEHNR, FQNEAQ (reference sequence). The trim removed 5 bases at V and 5 bases at J, leaving 4 bases unmatched.

The CDR3 loop reads CASSKTAYNEQFF. In nucleotides, the CDR3 is TGTGCCAGCAGCAAGACAGCTTACAATGAGCAGTTCTTC. This chain uses TRBV6-5 with TRBJ2-1; possibly TRBD1 for D (5 bases). Germline V gene sequence: CDR1 MNHEY, CDR2 SVGAGI. CDR3 length: 13 residues. Trimming took 6 bases from V and 4 from J, leaving 10 bases between them.

The rearrangement uses TRBV9 and TRBJ2-3, with D maybe TRBD1 (8 bases). CDR1 SGDLS and CDR2 YYNGEE come from the germline V gene. V was shortened by 7 bases and J by 2 bases, with 17 bases between the two germline ends. The CDR3 sequence is 15 residues long. The CDR3 DNA reads as TGTGCCAGCGGACGACAGGGGAGGGACACAGATACGCAGTATTTT. It specifies CASGRQGRDTDTQYF.

This sequence joins TRBV10-1 and TRBJ2-2, with D hard to call. V shed 0 bases and J shed 5 bases, with 7 bases lying between them. From germline, CDR1 is WNHNN and CDR2 SYGVQD (reference sequence). The CDR3 is made up of 14 amino acids. CDR3 region: CASSESLLTGELFF. In DNA form, the CDR3 reads TGCGCCAGCAGTGAGTCGTTATTGACCGGGGAGCTGTTTTTT.

This rearrangement joins TRBV7-9 to TRBJ1-2; a possible D gene is TRBD1 (6 bases). Per the germline V gene, CDR1 is SEHNR and CDR2 is FQNEAQ (reference sequence). The CDR3 consists of 15 residues. V shed 4 bases and J shed 8 bases, with 20 bases lying between them. CDR3 sequence (DNA): TGTGCCAGCAGCTCCCCCTTACAGGGCCCGAGGGGCTACACCTTC. It codes for CASSSPLQGPRGYTF.

The chain uses TRBV10-2 and TRBJ2-7, with D possibly TRBD2 on 6 matching bases. Trimming pared 0 bases from V and 3 bases from J, leaving 18 bases between. From germline, CDR1 is WSHSY and CDR2 SAAADI. This CDR3 has 17 residues. CDR3 bases: TGCGCCAGCAGTGAGTCGATAGGGCAGGGACTCTACTACGAGCAGTACTTC. Its translation: CASSESIGQGLYYEQYF.

The chain couples TRBV19 to TRBJ2-1; D is perhaps TRBD1 (7 bases). V dropped 1 base and J dropped 10 bases, with 11 bases sitting between them. CDR3 length equals 13 residues. Germline V lookup: CDR1 LNHDA, CDR2 SQIVND (reference sequence). CDR3 protein: CASSIGLGGEQFF. The DNA for the CDR3 is TGTGCCAGTAGTATAGGACTAGGGGGCGAGCAGTTCTTC. The full variable domain, completed using reference TRBV19 and TRBJ2-1, is DGGITQSPKYLFRKEGQNVTLSCEQNLNHDAMYWYRQDPGQGLRLIYYSQIVNDFQKGDIAEGYSVSREKKESFPLTVTSAQKNPTAFYLCASSIGLGGEQFFGPGTRLTVL.

V usage is TRBV6-1 and J usage is TRBJ1-2; D ambiguous. The CDR3 spans 13 residues. The V end was cut by 8 bases, the J end by 4 bases, with 14 bases between. Looked up from germline, CDR1 is MNHNS and CDR2 is SASEGT. The DNA for the CDR3 is TGTGCCAGCTGCTCGGACTCGTTCTATGGCTACACCTTC. Its protein is CASCSDSFYGYTF.

J is TRBJ2-7 and V is TRBV10-2, with D hard to call. The CDR3 length is 12 residues. The V gene lost 11 bases and the J gene lost 4 bases, with 15 bases spanning the gap. Germline-derived CDR1 and CDR2 are WSHSY and SAAADI. CDR3 sequence (DNA): TGCGCCTGTGGCCGGGCGGAATACGAGCAGTACTTC. The encoded protein is CACGRAEYEQYF.

The rearrangement links TRBV25-1 to TRBJ2-3; 7 bases are a match to TRBD1. Trimming cost V 4 bases and J 1 base; bases outside gene matches: 5. CDR1 is MGHDK and CDR2 is SYGVNS in the germline V gene. This CDR3 region has 15 residues. CDR3 in amino acids: CASSVRQGRTDTQYF. The CDR3 DNA reads TGTGCCAGCAGTGTCCGACAGGGTCGCACAGATACGCAGTATTTT.

The V call is TRBV11-3, the J call TRBJ2-1, with D perhaps matching TRBD2 (7 bases). Germline CDR1 reads SGHNT; CDR2 reads YENEEA. V was pared by 4 bases and J by 2 bases, with 15 bases between. The CDR3 totals 16 residues. CDR3 nucleotide sequence: TGTGCCAGCAGCTCATCCACGGGGGGCCCCTACAATGAGCAGTTCTTC. Protein product: CASSSSTGGPYNEQFF.

The CDR3 DNA reads TGTGCCAGCAGCTTGGGGGACAACGGTAACACTGAAGCTTTCTTT. It is translated as CASSLGDNGNTEAFF. The chain joins TRBV5-6 to TRBJ1-1; possibly TRBD1 for D (6 bases). Germline lookup yields CDR1 SGHDT and CDR2 YYEEEE. The CDR3 loop spans 15 amino acids. The V end lost 0 bases, the J end lost 2 bases, and 11 bases lay between the germline ends. The full variable domain, rest sourced from reference TRBV5-6 and TRBJ1-1, is DAGVTQSPTHLIKTRGQQVTLRCSPKSGHDTVSWYQQALGQGPQFIFQYYEEEERQRGNFPDRFSGHQFPNYSSELNVNALLLGDSALYLCASSLGDNGNTEAFFGQGTRLTVV.

V usage is TRBV29-1 and J usage is TRBJ2-7, with D possibly being TRBD1 or TRBD2 (6 bases each). There are 12 residues in the CDR3. CDR1 SQVTM and CDR2 ANQGSEA come from the germline V gene. Trimming removed 7 bases from V and 1 base from J, with 11 bases in between. This chain's CDR3 is CSAGAESYEQYF. For the CDR3, the DNA is TGCAGCGCGGGGGCGGAATCCTACGAGCAGTACTTC.

This rearrangement joins TRBV6-1 to TRBJ1-5, with D perhaps matching TRBD1 (6 bases). In germline, CDR1 is MNHNS, CDR2 SASEGT. The CDR3 consists of 13 residues. The V end was cut by 6 bases, the J end by 5 bases, with 11 bases between. CDR3 coding DNA: TGTGCCAGCAGGGCAGGGGCATATCAGCCCCAGCATTTT. Amino acid sequence: CASRAGAYQPQHF.

The V gene is TRBV4-3, the J gene TRBJ2-1; no clear D. V was clipped by 4 bases and J by 2 bases, with 12 bases between them. This CDR3 spans 15 amino acids. Germline loops: CDR1 LGHNA, CDR2 YSLEER. The CDR3 loop reads CASSPHSGPYNEQFF. CDR3 nucleotide sequence: TGCGCCAGCAGCCCCCACTCTGGCCCCTACAATGAGCAGTTCTTC.

This clone was observed a single time. The rearrangement uses TRBV28 and TRBJ2-1; perhaps TRBD2 as D (5 bases). The CDR3 length is 12 residues. Trimming took off 10 bases at V and 6 bases at J, with 13 bases between the two ends. Per the germline V gene, CDR1 is MDHEN and CDR2 is SYDVKM. In DNA, the CDR3 is TGTGCCACAGGCTTCGGACTCAATGAGCAGTTCTTC. This sequence encodes CATGFGLNEQFF.

This clone came up once. Other DNA sequences of this sample code for an identical CDR3. The rearrangement joins TRBV7-9 to TRBJ2-7; D is ambiguous. Trimming took off 2 bases at V and 0 bases at J, with 8 bases between the two ends. The germline V gene encodes CDR1 SEHNR and CDR2 FQNEAQ (reference sequence). The CDR3 has 14 residues. The CDR3: CASSLTASSYEQYF. The CDR3 bases are TGTGCCAGCAGCTTAACGGCGAGCTCCTACGAGCAGTACTTC.

The chain recombines TRBV9 with TRBJ2-3, with 8 bases aligning to TRBD1. V dropped 4 bases and J dropped 3; count of bases not matched to a gene: 4. This CDR3 contains 14 residues. The germline V gene encodes CDR1 SGDLS and CDR2 YYNGEE. CDR3 region: CASSHGQGTDTQYF. In DNA form, the CDR3 reads TGTGCCAGCAGCCATGGACAGGGTACAGATACGCAGTATTTT.

The rearrangement links TRBV19 to TRBJ1-2, with 8 bases identical to TRBD1. CDR3 length: 14 amino acids. Looked up from germline, CDR1 is LNHDA and CDR2 is SQIVND (reference sequence). The V segment lost 7 bases and the J segment 6 bases; nucleotides outside the gene matches: 10. CDR3 coding DNA: TGTGCCAGTACCGAGAAAGGACAGGGCGATGGCTACACCTTC. It specifies CASTEKGQGDGYTF.

J is TRBJ1-2 and V is TRBV25-1, with 7 positions matching TRBD1. The ends lost 4 bases at V and 4 bases at J; junction bases unmatched: 6. This CDR3 is 14 amino acids long. Germline CDR1 is MGHDK and CDR2 is SYGVNS. CDR3 DNA: TGTGCCAGCAGTGGACCAGGGGGGGTCTATGGCTACACCTTC. Translating gives CASSGPGGVYGYTF.